This TCR beta chain was sequenced during a study of Graves' ophthalmopathy and Graves' hyperthyroidism. Study context: The authors defined stable hyperthyroidism as no ophthalmopathy within 18 months of follow-up. Findings and limits, study-wide: In blood, most expanded thyroid clonotypes above 0.001 frequency were also detected. Forecasting of ophthalmopathy progression by the model achieved approximately 70% sensitivity and around 77% specificity.

This clonotype has at least ten counts. As yet, its antigen is unknown. Diagnosis was based on clinical symptoms, serum thyroxine, TRAb, thyroid ultrasound and orbital computed tomography. RNA transcripts were the template, and TCR beta CDR3 regions were amplified from them. First-round RT-PCR used HTBI primers; second-round multiplex PCR followed. TCRdb re-called the multiplex PCR reads through MiXCR, storing one row per CDR3 protein. The sample has about 590,000 distinct CDR3 sequences; roughly 39% are singletons. The material sequenced was peripheral blood or thyroid tissue (not recorded which). This TCR was sampled from an adult man with Graves' hyperthyroidism.

This CDR3 reads CASSSDRVGYTF. CDR3 in DNA: TGCGCCAGCAGCTCCGACAGGGTTGGCTACACCTTC. This chain joins TRBV5-1 and TRBJ1-2; 7 bases fit TRBD1. CDR3 length equals 12 residues. Germline assignment: CDR1 SGHRS and CDR2 YFSETQ. J gave up 7 bases and V 3 bases, and 3 bases lay outside the gene matches.